This is a list of T cell receptor beta chains from one sample in a study of regulatory T cells in long-lasting Graves disease. One entry per CDR3 protein results from TCRdb running MiXCR on the multiplex PCR reads. The sample lists about 540,000 distinct CDR3 sequences, about 13% occurring once. These data were also filed under a second study, of T cells in Graves' hyperthyroidism and ophthalmopathy.

The material sequenced was peripheral blood mononuclear cells (PBMCs), taken at new diagnosis, from a patient treated with antithyroid drugs. The receptor source for this set is a young man with Graves disease. CDR3s include the opening cysteine and the closing phenylalanine or tryptophan. Each record gives: CDR3 length, D gene, V gene, J gene, clone size, CDR3 protein, CDR3 DNA. D genes are given only for firm matches. Only some rows state a clone size, as once, few, many or a class for expanded clones.

CDR3 length: 12
D gene: NA
V gene: TRBV5-5
J gene: TRBJ1-5
clone size: many
CDR3 protein: CASSSGDEEQHF
CDR3 DNA: TGTGCCAGCAGCTCTGGGGACGAAGAGCAGCATTTT

CDR3 length: 19
D gene: NA
V gene: TRBV20-1
J gene: TRBJ2-1
clone size: NA
CDR3 protein: CSARETPLVAESSYNEQFF
CDR3 DNA: TGCAGTGCTAGAGAAACCCCGTTGGTAGCGGAGAGCTCCTACAATGAGCAGTTCTTC

CDR3 length: 14
D gene: TRBD2
V gene: TRBV5-1
J gene: TRBJ2-1
clone size: NA
CDR3 protein: CASLAGGVLDGQFF
CDR3 DNA: TGCGCCAGTCTAGCGGGAGGGGTGTTGGATGGGCAGTTCTTC

CDR3 length: 16
D gene: NA
V gene: TRBV9
J gene: TRBJ1-2
clone size: many
CDR3 protein: CASSVAGALANYGYTF
CDR3 DNA: TGTGCCAGCAGCGTAGCGGGGGCCTTAGCTAACTATGGCTACACCTTC

CDR3 length: 13
D gene: TRBD2
V gene: TRBV6-1
J gene: TRBJ2-7
clone size: NA
CDR3 protein: CASSPGLRREQYF
CDR3 DNA: TGTGCCAGCAGCCCGGGACTACGTCGCGAGCAGTACTTC

CDR3 length: 16
D gene: NA
V gene: TRBV10-3
J gene: TRBJ1-1
clone size: many
CDR3 protein: CAISEPGLDLNTEAFF
CDR3 DNA: TGTGCCATCAGTGAGCCGGGGCTGGACTTGAACACTGAAGCTTTCTTT

CDR3 length: 14
D gene: NA
V gene: TRBV6-1
J gene: TRBJ2-1
clone size: many
CDR3 protein: CASSEPGKNNEQFF
CDR3 DNA: TGTGCCAGCAGTGAGCCCGGCAAGAACAATGAGCAGTTCTTC

CDR3 length: 13
D gene: NA
V gene: TRBV2
J gene: TRBJ1-2
clone size: many
CDR3 protein: CASSLREVDGYTF
CDR3 DNA: TGTGCCAGCAGTCTTAGGGAAGTTGACGGCTACACCTTC

CDR3 length: 13
D gene: NA
V gene: TRBV24-1
J gene: TRBJ2-3
clone size: many
CDR3 protein: CATSLSSTDTQYF
CDR3 DNA: TGTGCCACCAGTCTTTCTAGCACAGATACGCAGTATTTT

CDR3 length: 17
D gene: NA
V gene: TRBV27
J gene: TRBJ2-5
clone size: many
CDR3 protein: CASSLAVGLALQETQYF
CDR3 DNA: TGTGCCAGCAGTTTAGCCGTAGGGCTAGCGCTCCAAGAGACCCAGTACTTC

CDR3 length: 11
D gene: NA
V gene: TRBV20-1
J gene: TRBJ2-7
clone size: many
CDR3 protein: CSASEVWEQYF
CDR3 DNA: TGCAGTGCTAGCGAGGTTTGGGAGCAGTACTTC

CDR3 length: 13
D gene: TRBD1
V gene: TRBV19
J gene: TRBJ1-1
clone size: NA
CDR3 protein: CASNRGENTEAFF
CDR3 DNA: TGTGCCAGCAACAGGGGTGAGAACACTGAAGCTTTCTTT

CDR3 length: 15
D gene: NA
V gene: TRBV5-1
J gene: TRBJ1-2
clone size: NA
CDR3 protein: CASSSGGPTDYGYTF
CDR3 DNA: TGCGCCAGCAGCTCGGGAGGGCCTACAGACTATGGCTACACCTTC

CDR3 length: 14
D gene: NA
V gene: TRBV20-1
J gene: TRBJ1-4
clone size: many
CDR3 protein: CSARSGGRGEKLFF
CDR3 DNA: TGCAGTGCTAGGTCGGGAGGGAGAGGCGAAAAACTGTTTTTT

CDR3 length: 14
D gene: NA
V gene: TRBV10-1
J gene: TRBJ1-1
clone size: many
CDR3 protein: CASSESTGYTEAFF
CDR3 DNA: TGCGCCAGCAGTGAGTCGACGGGATACACTGAAGCTTTCTTT

CDR3 length: 14
D gene: NA
V gene: TRBV20-1
J gene: TRBJ1-6
clone size: many
CDR3 protein: CSARRTSYNSPLHF
CDR3 DNA: TGCAGTGCACGGCGCACATCCTATAATTCACCCCTCCACTTT

CDR3 length: 15
D gene: TRBD1
V gene: TRBV5-1
J gene: TRBJ1-4
clone size: few
CDR3 protein: CASSRTGQGNEKLFF
CDR3 DNA: TGCGCCAGCAGTCGTACGGGACAGGGTAATGAAAAACTGTTTTTT

CDR3 length: 15
D gene: NA
V gene: TRBV4-1
J gene: TRBJ1-4
clone size: NA
CDR3 protein: CASSQDWGGREKLFF
CDR3 DNA: TGCGCCAGCAGCCAAGATTGGGGGGGCCGTGAAAAACTGTTTTTT

CDR3 length: 15
D gene: TRBD1
V gene: TRBV27
J gene: TRBJ2-7
clone size: many
CDR3 protein: CASSFHGTVGYEQYF
CDR3 DNA: TGTGCCAGCAGTTTCCATGGGACAGTGGGGTACGAGCAGTACTTC

CDR3 length: 14
D gene: NA
V gene: TRBV28
J gene: TRBJ1-2
clone size: many
CDR3 protein: CASSSKGPPYGYTF
CDR3 DNA: TGTGCCAGCAGTTCGAAGGGACCGCCTTATGGCTACACCTTC

CDR3 length: 12
D gene: NA
V gene: TRBV10-2
J gene: TRBJ1-4
clone size: few
CDR3 protein: CASKRGDEKLFF
CDR3 DNA: TGCGCCAGCAAAAGGGGTGATGAAAAACTGTTTTTT

CDR3 length: 13
D gene: NA
V gene: TRBV11-2
J gene: TRBJ1-2
clone size: many
CDR3 protein: CASSLAELEGYTF
CDR3 DNA: TGTGCCAGCAGCCTTGCAGAGTTGGAGGGCTACACCTTC

CDR3 length: 15
D gene: NA
V gene: TRBV2
J gene: TRBJ2-7
clone size: many
CDR3 protein: CASSDWGRSPYEQYF
CDR3 DNA: TGTGCCAGCAGTGACTGGGGGCGCTCCCCCTACGAGCAGTACTTC

CDR3 length: 10
D gene: NA
V gene: TRBV6-1
J gene: TRBJ2-1
clone size: few
CDR3 protein: CAAGFGEQFF
CDR3 DNA: TGTGCCGCCGGTTTCGGTGAGCAGTTCTTC

CDR3 length: 15
D gene: NA
V gene: TRBV6-1
J gene: TRBJ1-4
clone size: few
CDR3 protein: CASRPKGRVNEKLFF
CDR3 DNA: TGTGCCAGCAGGCCGAAAGGACGGGTTAATGAAAAACTGTTTTTT